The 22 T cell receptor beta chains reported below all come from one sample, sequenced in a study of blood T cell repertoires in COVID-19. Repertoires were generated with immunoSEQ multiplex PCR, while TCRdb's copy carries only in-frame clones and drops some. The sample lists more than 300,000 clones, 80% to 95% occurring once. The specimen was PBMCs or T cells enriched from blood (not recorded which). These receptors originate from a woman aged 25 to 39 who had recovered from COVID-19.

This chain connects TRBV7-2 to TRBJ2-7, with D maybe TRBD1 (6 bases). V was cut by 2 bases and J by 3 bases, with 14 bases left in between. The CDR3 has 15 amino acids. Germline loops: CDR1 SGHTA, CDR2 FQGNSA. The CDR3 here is CASSLLQGRNYEQYF. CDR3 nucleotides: TGTGCCAGCAGCTTATTGCAGGGGCGGAACTACGAGCAGTACTTC.

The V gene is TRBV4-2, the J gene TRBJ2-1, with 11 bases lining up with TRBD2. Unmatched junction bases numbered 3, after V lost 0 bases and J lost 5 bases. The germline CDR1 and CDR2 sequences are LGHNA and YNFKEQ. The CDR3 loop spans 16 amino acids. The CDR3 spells CASSQDGTSGNNEQFF. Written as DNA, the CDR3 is TGTGCCAGCAGCCAAGATGGGACTAGCGGTAACAATGAGCAGTTCTTC.

CDR3 in amino acids: CASKNLGTGDYYGYTF. CDR3 coding DNA: TGTGCCAGCAAGAATCTGGGGACAGGGGACTACTATGGCTACACCTTC. The rearrangement links TRBV28 to TRBJ1-2, with 10 bases lining up with TRBD1. The V segment lost 7 bases and the J segment 3 bases; nucleotides outside the gene matches: 11. CDR1 is MDHEN, CDR2 SYDVKM, per germline. The length of the CDR3 is 16 residues.

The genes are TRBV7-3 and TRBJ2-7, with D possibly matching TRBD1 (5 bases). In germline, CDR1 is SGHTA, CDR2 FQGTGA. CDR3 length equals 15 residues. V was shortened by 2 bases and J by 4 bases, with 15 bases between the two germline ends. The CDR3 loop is CASSLGLGAQYEQYF. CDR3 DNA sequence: TGTGCCAGCAGCTTAGGGCTAGGGGCGCAATACGAGCAGTACTTC.

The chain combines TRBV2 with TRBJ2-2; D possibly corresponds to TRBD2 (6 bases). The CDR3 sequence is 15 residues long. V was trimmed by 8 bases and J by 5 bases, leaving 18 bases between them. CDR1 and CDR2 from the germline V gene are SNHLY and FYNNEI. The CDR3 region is CASGTQGLRTGELFF. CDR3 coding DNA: TGTGCCAGCGGGACTCAGGGTTTAAGGACCGGGGAGCTGTTTTTT.

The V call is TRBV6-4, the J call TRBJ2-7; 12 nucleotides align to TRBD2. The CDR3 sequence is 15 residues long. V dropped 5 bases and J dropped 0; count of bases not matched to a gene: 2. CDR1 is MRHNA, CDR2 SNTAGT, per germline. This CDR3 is CASSPTSGSSYEQYF. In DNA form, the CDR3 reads TGTGCCAGCAGTCCGACTAGCGGGAGCTCCTACGAGCAGTACTTC.

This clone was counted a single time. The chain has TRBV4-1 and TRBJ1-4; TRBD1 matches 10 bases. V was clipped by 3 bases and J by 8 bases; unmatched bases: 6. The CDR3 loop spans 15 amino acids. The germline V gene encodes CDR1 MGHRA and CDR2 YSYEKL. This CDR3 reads CASSHPGTGVEKLFF. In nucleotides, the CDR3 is TGCGCCAGCAGCCACCCCGGGACAGGGGTGGAAAAACTGTTTTTT.

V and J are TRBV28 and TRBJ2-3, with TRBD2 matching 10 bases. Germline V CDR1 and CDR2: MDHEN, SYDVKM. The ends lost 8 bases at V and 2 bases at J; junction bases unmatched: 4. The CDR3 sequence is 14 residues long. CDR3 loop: CASVSGRLTDTQYF. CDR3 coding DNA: TGTGCCAGCGTTAGCGGGAGGCTCACAGATACGCAGTATTTT.

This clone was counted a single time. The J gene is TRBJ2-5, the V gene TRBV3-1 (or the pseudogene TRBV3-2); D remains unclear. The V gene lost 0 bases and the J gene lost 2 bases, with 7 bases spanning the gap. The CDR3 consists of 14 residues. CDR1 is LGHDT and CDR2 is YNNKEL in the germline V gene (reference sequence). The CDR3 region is CASSQDDLQETQYF. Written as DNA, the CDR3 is TGTGCCAGCAGCCAAGATGACTTACAAGAGACCCAGTACTTC.

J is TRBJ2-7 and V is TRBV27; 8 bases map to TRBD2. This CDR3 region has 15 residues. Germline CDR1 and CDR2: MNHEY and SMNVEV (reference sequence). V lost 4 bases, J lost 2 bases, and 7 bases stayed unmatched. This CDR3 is CASSSRGRLAYEQYF. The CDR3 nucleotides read TGTGCCAGCAGTTCACGCGGGAGGTTGGCCTACGAGCAGTACTTC.

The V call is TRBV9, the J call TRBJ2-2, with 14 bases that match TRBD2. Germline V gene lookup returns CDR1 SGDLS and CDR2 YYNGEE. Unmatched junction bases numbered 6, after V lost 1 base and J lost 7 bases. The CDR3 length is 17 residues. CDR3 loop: CASSVSVGLAGGGELFF. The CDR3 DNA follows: TGTGCCAGCAGCGTATCTGTCGGACTAGCGGGAGGCGGGGAGCTGTTTTTT.

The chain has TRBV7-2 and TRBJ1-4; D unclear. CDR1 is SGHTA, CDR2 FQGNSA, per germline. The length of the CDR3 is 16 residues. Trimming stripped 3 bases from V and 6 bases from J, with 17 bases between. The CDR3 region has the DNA TGTGCCAGCAGCTTGGTCATGGGTCGCAGGCATGAAAAACTGTTTTTT. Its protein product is CASSLVMGRRHEKLFF. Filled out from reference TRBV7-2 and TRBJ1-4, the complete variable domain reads GAGVSQSPSNKVTEKGKDVELRCDPISGHTALYWYRQSLGQGLEFLIYFQGNSAPDKSGLPSDRFSAERTGGSVSTLTIQRTQQEDSAVYLCASSLVMGRRHEKLFFGSGTQLSVL.

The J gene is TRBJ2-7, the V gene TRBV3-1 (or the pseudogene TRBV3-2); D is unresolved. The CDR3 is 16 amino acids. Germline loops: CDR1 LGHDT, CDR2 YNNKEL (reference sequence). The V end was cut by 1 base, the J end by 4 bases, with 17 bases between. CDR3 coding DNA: TGTGCCAGCAGCCAAGGACACTCTTCGATTTGGTACGAGCAGTACTTC. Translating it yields CASSQGHSSIWYEQYF.

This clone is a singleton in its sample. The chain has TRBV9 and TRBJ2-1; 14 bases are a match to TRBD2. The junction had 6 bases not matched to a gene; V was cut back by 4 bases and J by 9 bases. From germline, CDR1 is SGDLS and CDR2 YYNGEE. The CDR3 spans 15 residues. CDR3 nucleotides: TGTGCCAGCAGCAAGACTAGCGGGAGGGCCCTTGAGCAGTTCTTC. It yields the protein CASSKTSGRALEQFF.

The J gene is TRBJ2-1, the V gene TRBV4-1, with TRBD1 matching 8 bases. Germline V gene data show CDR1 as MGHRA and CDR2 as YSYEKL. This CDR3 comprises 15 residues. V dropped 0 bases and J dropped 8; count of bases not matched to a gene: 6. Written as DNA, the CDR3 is TGCGCCAGCAGCCAAGAGGACAGGGAGGTGGATGAGCAGTTCTTC. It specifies CASSQEDREVDEQFF.

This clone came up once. CDR3 nucleotide sequence: TGTGCCAGCAGCCGACAGGGGTTGAATGAAGCTTTCTTT. It specifies CASSRQGLNEAFF. The chain links TRBV7-9 to TRBJ1-1; 8 bases fit TRBD1. With V trimmed by 5 bases and J by 7 bases, 6 bases remained unmatched. CDR1 and CDR2 from the germline V gene are SEHNR and FQNEAQ (reference sequence). The CDR3 has 13 residues.

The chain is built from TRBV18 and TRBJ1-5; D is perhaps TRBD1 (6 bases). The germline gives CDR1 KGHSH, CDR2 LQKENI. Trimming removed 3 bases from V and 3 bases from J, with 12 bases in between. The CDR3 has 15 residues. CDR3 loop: CASSPQDSFNQPQHF. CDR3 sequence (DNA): TGTGCCAGCTCACCCCAGGACAGCTTCAATCAGCCCCAGCATTTT.

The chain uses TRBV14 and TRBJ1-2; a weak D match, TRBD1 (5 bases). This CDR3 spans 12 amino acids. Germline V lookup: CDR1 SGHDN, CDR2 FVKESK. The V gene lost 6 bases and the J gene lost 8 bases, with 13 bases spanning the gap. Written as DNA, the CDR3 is TGTGCCAGCAGTGGAGGGGCCGGGGGCTACACCTTC. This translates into CASSGGAGGYTF.

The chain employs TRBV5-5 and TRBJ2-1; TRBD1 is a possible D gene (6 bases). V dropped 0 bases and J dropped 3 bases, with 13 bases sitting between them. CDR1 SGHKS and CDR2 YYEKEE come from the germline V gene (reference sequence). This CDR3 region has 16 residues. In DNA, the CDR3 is TGTGCCAGCAGCTTGGAGTGGACAGCCTTCTACAATGAGCAGTTCTTC. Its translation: CASSLEWTAFYNEQFF.

The CDR3 region is CASSGTGLSNQPQHF. The DNA for the CDR3 is TGTGCCAGTAGCGGGACAGGATTAAGCAATCAGCCCCAGCATTTT. The rearrangement joins TRBV19 to TRBJ1-5, with 8 bases lining up with TRBD1. The CDR3 runs 15 residues. From germline, CDR1 is LNHDA and CDR2 SQIVND (reference sequence). After removal of 6 bases from V and 1 base from J, the junction contained 5 bases not matched to a gene.

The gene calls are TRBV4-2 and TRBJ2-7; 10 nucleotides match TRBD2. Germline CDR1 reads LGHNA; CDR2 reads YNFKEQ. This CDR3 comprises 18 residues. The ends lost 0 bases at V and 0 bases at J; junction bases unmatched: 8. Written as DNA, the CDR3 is TGTGCCAGCAGCCAAGATTTGGCTAGCGGGGGCATCTCCTACGAGCAGTACTTC. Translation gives CASSQDLASGGISYEQYF.

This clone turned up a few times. The CDR3 DNA follows: TGTGCCAGCAGTTCAGGGGTGGCCCTCTATGGCTACACCTTC. It translates to CASSSGVALYGYTF. The chain carries TRBV28 and TRBJ1-2, with a weak D call TRBD1 (6 bases). The CDR3 loop spans 14 amino acids. V was shortened by 4 bases and J by 4 bases, with 13 bases between the two germline ends. The V gene's germline CDR1 is MDHEN and CDR2 SYDVKM.